This T cell receptor beta chain was retrieved from a study of cytomegalovirus exposure and HLA in healthy donors. Findings and caveats of the study: A later analysis linked around 17,000 TCR beta sequences to HLA alleles at 0.05 false discovery rate. Sequencing probably produced one cluster of sequence variants that were highly shared.

In its sample, this clone was seen a few times. What it binds is unknown. It was with 60 Vbeta and 13 Jbeta primers that the PCR ran. Study processing details: Per a later analysis, the number of unique TCR beta chains was about 80 million, of which 9 million to 14 million were shared. Generated by immunoSEQ multiplex PCR, the TCRdb table keeps only in-frame clones and is missing some. D and trimming were read from the DNA, whereas the V and J calls and clone size are those reported in that table. The sample shows about 180,000 clones, roughly 82% of them seen only once. Regarding donors, all were healthy bone marrow donors. Germline V gene data show CDR1 as SGHRS and CDR2 as YFSETQ. The CDR3 has 13 amino acids. Trimming took 0 bases from V and 8 from J, leaving 9 bases between them.

The sequenced sample consisted of PBMCs. The rearrangement uses TRBV5-1 and TRBJ2-1, with D uncertain. The TCR comes from a middle-aged man in good health and CMV-seronegative. This CDR3 is CASSLEEHDEQFF. CDR3 nucleotide sequence: TGCGCCAGCAGCTTGGAAGAACACGATGAGCAGTTCTTC.